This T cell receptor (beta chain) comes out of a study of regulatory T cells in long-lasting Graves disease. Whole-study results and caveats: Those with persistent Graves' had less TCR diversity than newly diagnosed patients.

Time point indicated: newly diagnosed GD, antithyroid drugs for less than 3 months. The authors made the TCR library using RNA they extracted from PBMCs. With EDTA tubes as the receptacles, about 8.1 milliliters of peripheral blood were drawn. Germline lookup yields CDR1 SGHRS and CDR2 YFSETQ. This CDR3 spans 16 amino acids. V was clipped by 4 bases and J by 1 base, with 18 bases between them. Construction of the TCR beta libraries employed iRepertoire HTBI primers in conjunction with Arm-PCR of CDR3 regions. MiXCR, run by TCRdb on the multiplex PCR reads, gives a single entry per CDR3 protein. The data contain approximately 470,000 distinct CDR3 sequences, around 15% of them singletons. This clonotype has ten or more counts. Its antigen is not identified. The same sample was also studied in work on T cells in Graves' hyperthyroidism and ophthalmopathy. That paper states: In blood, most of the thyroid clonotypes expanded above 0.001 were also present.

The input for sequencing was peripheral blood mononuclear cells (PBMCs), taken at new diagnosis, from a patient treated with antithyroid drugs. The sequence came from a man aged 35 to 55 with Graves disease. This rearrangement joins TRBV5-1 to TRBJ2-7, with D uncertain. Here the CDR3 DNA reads TGCGCCAGCAGCCTCTCGGACCTACCCCTTTCCTACGAGCAGTACTTC. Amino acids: CASSLSDLPLSYEQYF.